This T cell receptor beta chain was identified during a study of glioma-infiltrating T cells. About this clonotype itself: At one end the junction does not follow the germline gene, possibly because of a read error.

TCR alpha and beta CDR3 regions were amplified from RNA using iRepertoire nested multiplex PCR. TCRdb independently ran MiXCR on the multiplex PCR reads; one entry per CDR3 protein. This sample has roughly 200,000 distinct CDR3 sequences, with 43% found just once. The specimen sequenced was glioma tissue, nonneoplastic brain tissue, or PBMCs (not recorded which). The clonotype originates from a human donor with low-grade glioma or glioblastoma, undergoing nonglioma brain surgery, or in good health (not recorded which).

The CDR3 bases are TGTGCCAGCACGAGCTTCGGGAGATTAACCCCCTCGGGCGCTGGGGGGGACGATCAGTACTTC. Translated: CASTSFGRLTPSGAGGDDQYF. V usage is TRBV18 and J usage is TRBJ2-7; 7 bases map to TRBD2. This CDR3 is 21 amino acids long. CDR1 and CDR2 from the germline V gene are KGHSH and LQKENI.